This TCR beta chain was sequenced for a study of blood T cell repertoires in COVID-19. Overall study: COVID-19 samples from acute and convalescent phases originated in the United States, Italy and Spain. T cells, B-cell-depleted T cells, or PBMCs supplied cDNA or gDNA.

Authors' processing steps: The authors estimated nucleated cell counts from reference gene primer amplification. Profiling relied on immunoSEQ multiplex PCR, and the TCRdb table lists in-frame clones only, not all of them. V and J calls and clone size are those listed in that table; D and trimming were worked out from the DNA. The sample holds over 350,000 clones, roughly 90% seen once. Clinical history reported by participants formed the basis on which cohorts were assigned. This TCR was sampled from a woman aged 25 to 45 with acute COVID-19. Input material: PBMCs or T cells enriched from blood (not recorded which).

CDR3 protein: CASSQHGTGITEAFF. The CDR3 DNA reads TGTGCCAGCAGCCAACACGGAACAGGAATTACTGAAGCTTTCTTT. This chain uses TRBV3-1 (or the pseudogene TRBV3-2) with TRBJ1-1; D may be TRBD1 (5 bases). Germline lookup yields CDR1 LGHDT and CDR2 YNNKEL (reference sequence). The CDR3 runs to 15 residues. The V end lost 2 bases, the J end lost 5 bases, and 15 bases lay between the germline ends.